This T cell receptor beta chain derives from a study of neoadjuvant anti-PD-1 for oral cavity cancer. Across the study: Most patients had three to four biweekly doses of 3 mg/kg nivolumab before resection.

Time point: after neoadjuvant nivolumab, at surgical resection. Cohort: HPV-negative, locally advanced oral cavity squamous cell carcinoma patients. Blood libraries mostly used approximately 480 ng genomic DNA, six replicates each. Using immunoSEQ multiplex PCR, the repertoire was profiled, and TCRdb retains in-frame clones only, with some absent. The data hold over 7,500 clones, with about two thirds observed a single time. This CDR3 contains 20 residues. The genes are TRBV21-1 and TRBJ1-5; the D call of TRBD1 is as the table states it, not checked on the DNA. TRBV21-1 is noted as a pseudogene. The receptor's source is a person between 40 and 85 years old with oral cavity squamous cell carcinoma. Sequences were derived from PBMCs, sampled after nivolumab (anti-PD-1) treatment. The CDR3 region has the DNA TGTGCCAGCAGCAAAGATAAGGGACAGGGAATTTTAAATAGCAATCAGCCCCAGCATTTT. This sequence encodes CASSKDKGQGILNSNQPQHF.